The rows below give T cell receptor beta chains drawn from one sample of a study of blood T cells in healthy people across ages. TCRdb ran MiXCR on the 5' RACE reads and lists one entry per CDR3 protein. The sample lists more than 800,000 distinct CDR3 sequences, around 28% occurring once. Sequenced input: blood. These receptors were taken from a woman at least 80 years old in good health. Each CDR3 is given with its conserved first and last residue. The order of the fields is D gene, CDR3 length, clone size, J gene, V gene, CDR3 protein, CDR3 DNA. D genes are given only for firm matches. Where a row states a size, it is once, few, many or the class of an expanded clone; other rows omit it.

>TRBD2|14|many|TRBJ2-3|TRBV6-2/TRBV6-3
CASRTSGRTDTQYF
TGTGCCAGCAGGACTAGCGGGCGCACAGATACGCAGTATTTT
>.|13|.|TRBJ1-5|TRBV28
CASRDLMGQPQHF
TGTGCCAGCCGGGATCTCATGGGTCAGCCCCAGCATTTT
>.|13|few|TRBJ2-7|TRBV6-6
CASSYSIQFEQYF
TGTGCCAGCAGTTACTCGATACAGTTCGAGCAGTACTTC
>.|14|many|TRBJ2-4|TRBV12-3/TRBV12-4
CASSLGAAKNIQYF
TGTGCCAGCAGTTTAGGGGCAGCCAAAAACATTCAGTACTTC
>.|10|many|TRBJ2-1|TRBV28
CAIQGNEQFF
TGTGCCATCCAGGGTAATGAGCAGTTCTTC
>.|13|many|TRBJ2-1|TRBV5-5
CASSSRQGYEQFF
TGTGCCAGCAGCTCGCGCCAGGGGTATGAGCAGTTCTTC
>.|14|.|TRBJ1-4|TRBV7-2
CASGRDTRNEKLFF
TGTGCCAGCGGGAGGGACACCCGTAATGAAAAACTGTTTTTT
>.|14|.|TRBJ2-6|TRBV20-1
CSASSHSGANVLTF
TGCAGTGCTAGTAGTCACTCTGGGGCCAACGTCCTGACTTTC
>.|13|many|TRBJ2-7|TRBV10-3
CAISELPTLEQYF
TGTGCCATCAGTGAGTTGCCTACCCTCGAGCAGTACTTC
>.|14|many|TRBJ2-3|TRBV28
CASSLGGPTDTQYF
TGTGCCAGCAGTTTAGGCGGTCCCACAGATACGCAGTATTTT
>.|11|few|TRBJ2-1|TRBV20-1
CSTTQGNEQFF
TGCAGTACAACACAGGGAAATGAGCAGTTCTTC
>.|14|.|TRBJ1-1|TRBV20-1
CSARKRGGNTEAFF
TGCAGTGCTAGAAAAAGGGGGGGCAACACTGAAGCTTTCTTT
>TRBD1|14|few|TRBJ1-2|TRBV4-3
CASSQAGGSYGYTF
TGCGCCAGCAGCCAGGCAGGGGGAAGCTATGGCTACACCTTC
>.|15|.|TRBJ2-3|TRBV4-2
CASSQGGRSTNTQYF
TGTGCCAGCAGCCAAGGGGGACGTAGCACAAATACGCAGTATTTT
>.|12|many|TRBJ2-1|TRBV5-1
CASSFTYNEQFF
TGCGCCAGCAGCTTTACGTACAATGAGCAGTTCTTC
>.|15|many|TRBJ2-7|TRBV11-2
CASSPLSRGAGEQYF
TGTGCCAGCAGCCCCCTTTCGCGAGGGGCAGGGGAGCAGTACTTC
>.|15|few|TRBJ1-6|TRBV28
CASTSRSSYNSPLHF
TGTGCCAGCACCAGCCGGTCCTCCTATAATTCACCCCTCCACTTT
>TRBD1|12|.|TRBJ2-7|TRBV29-1
CSTGGADYEQYF
TGCAGCACAGGGGGCGCGGACTACGAGCAGTACTTC
>.|15|many|TRBJ2-3|TRBV25-1
CASSEWLTSTDTQYF
TGTGCCAGCAGTGAATGGTTAACTAGCACAGATACGCAGTATTTT
>.|13|.|TRBJ2-3|TRBV19
CASSVQGSNTQYF
TGTGCCAGTAGTGTTCAGGGGAGCAATACGCAGTATTTT
>TRBD1|13|.|TRBJ1-4|TRBV18
CASAGQGNEKLFF
TGTGCCAGCGCCGGACAGGGAAACGAAAAACTGTTTTTT
>.|13|many|TRBJ2-7|TRBV28
CASRAGTNYEQYF
TGTGCCAGCAGGGCCGGGACCAACTACGAGCAGTACTTC
>.|15|.|TRBJ1-1|TRBV14
CASSPGDVRWTEAFF
TGTGCCAGCAGCCCAGGGGACGTCCGATGGACTGAAGCTTTCTTT
>TRBD2|16|few|TRBJ2-7|TRBV2
CASSGPPSGRSYEQYF
TGTGCCAGCAGTGGCCCCCCTAGCGGGAGATCCTACGAGCAGTACTTC
>.|17|.|TRBJ2-1|TRBV24-1
CATSDPVTETVYNEQFF
TGTGCCACCAGTGACCCAGTTACCGAAACAGTTTACAATGAGCAGTTCTTC
>.|17|few|TRBJ2-3|TRBV7-6
CASSPIGKRPGADTQYF
TGTGCCAGCAGCCCGATTGGGAAACGGCCAGGGGCAGATACGCAGTATTTT
>TRBD1|14|.|TRBJ2-7|TRBV18
CASSPSTGGHEQYF
TGTGCCAGCTCACCAAGTACAGGGGGCCATGAGCAGTACTTC
>.|13|.|TRBJ1-4|TRBV27
CASSFLGNEKLFF
TGTGCCAGCAGTTTTCTGGGTAATGAAAAACTGTTTTTT
>.|12|.|TRBJ2-1|TRBV7-2
CAGSLVRNEQFF
TGTGCCGGCAGCTTAGTTCGCAATGAGCAGTTCTTC
>.|16|few|TRBJ1-2|TRBV6-6
CASSPERGGPFYGYTF
TGTGCCAGCAGTCCGGAAAGGGGGGGACCATTCTATGGCTACACCTTC
>.|13|.|TRBJ1-2|TRBV6-5
CASSYSNNYGYTF
TGTGCCAGCAGTTACTCAAATAACTATGGCTACACCTTC
>.|15|.|TRBJ2-2|TRBV5-6
CASSLGRTDTGELFF
TGTGCCAGCAGCTTGGGACGCACGGACACCGGGGAGCTGTTTTTT
>.|15|.|TRBJ1-6|TRBV5-1
CASSGTGGNNSPLHF
TGCGCCAGCAGCGGAACGGGGGGCAACAATTCACCCCTCCACTTT
>.|12|.|TRBJ2-7|TRBV20-1
CSAREQGLEQYF
TGCAGTGCTAGAGAACAGGGCTTAGAGCAGTACTTC
>.|16|many|TRBJ2-6|TRBV11-2
CASSLQGYSGANVLTF
TGTGCCAGCAGCCTCCAGGGGTACTCTGGGGCCAACGTCCTGACTTTC
>TRBD1|15|.|TRBJ2-7|TRBV6-2/TRBV6-3
CASNPTGGPTYEQYF
TGTGCCAGCAACCCGACAGGGGGCCCCACCTACGAGCAGTACTTC
>TRBD2|16|.|TRBJ2-7|TRBV16
CASSHGLAGGPLRWYF
TGTGCCAGCAGCCACGGACTAGCGGGGGGCCCCCTGCGGTGGTACTTC
>TRBD1|14|many|TRBJ2-4|TRBV28
CASSPTGDRNIQYF
TGTGCCAGCAGTCCCACAGGGGACCGAAACATTCAGTACTTC
>TRBD1|16|.|TRBJ1-6|TRBV7-2
CAGSPGTGVRESPLHF
TGTGCCGGCAGCCCCGGGACAGGGGTTAGAGAGTCACCCCTCCACTTT
>TRBD1|16|many|TRBJ2-7|TRBV4-3
CASSQGGTGKTYEQYF
TGCGCCAGCAGCCAAGGGGGGACAGGGAAAACCTACGAGCAGTACTTC
>.|13|many|TRBJ2-7|TRBV5-1
CASSLDGVGEQYF
TGCGCCAGCAGCTTGGACGGGGTCGGGGAGCAGTACTTC
>TRBD2|15|many|TRBJ2-6|TRBV7-2
CASRSGGSGANVLTF
TGTGCCAGCAGGTCCGGGGGGTCTGGGGCCAACGTCCTGACTTTC
>TRBD2|15|.|TRBJ2-7|TRBV7-2
CASSPGLAGPGEQYF
TGTGCCAGCAGCCCTGGACTAGCGGGGCCGGGGGAGCAGTACTTC
>TRBD2|20|.|TRBJ2-1|TRBV4-1
CASSHSGLAGGAGSYNEQFF
TGCGCCAGCAGCCACTCGGGACTAGCGGGAGGGGCCGGGTCCTACAATGAGCAGTTCTTC
>.|15|many|TRBJ2-5|TRBV4-2
CASSLVWLAEETQYF
TGTGCCAGCAGCCTCGTTTGGCTAGCAGAAGAGACCCAGTACTTC
>.|14|many|TRBJ2-3|TRBV7-2
CASSPSPGTDTQYF
TGTGCCAGCAGCCCCAGCCCCGGGACAGATACGCAGTATTTT
>.|15|many|TRBJ2-5|TRBV15
CATSRGRGGYETQYF
TGTGCCACCAGCAGAGGCCGCGGGGGCTACGAGACCCAGTACTTC
>.|15|.|TRBJ1-2|TRBV7-9
CASSLEIAGGYGYTF
TGTGCCAGCAGCTTAGAAATAGCAGGAGGGTATGGCTACACCTTC
>.|14|many|TRBJ1-2|TRBV4-3
CASSQDEGQGVRTF
TGCGCCAGCAGCCAAGACGAGGGGCAAGGGGTTCGCACCTTC
>.|15|many|TRBJ1-1|TRBV6-5
CASRVGPAERAEAFF
TGTGCCAGCAGGGTAGGGCCCGCGGAGCGGGCTGAAGCTTTCTTT